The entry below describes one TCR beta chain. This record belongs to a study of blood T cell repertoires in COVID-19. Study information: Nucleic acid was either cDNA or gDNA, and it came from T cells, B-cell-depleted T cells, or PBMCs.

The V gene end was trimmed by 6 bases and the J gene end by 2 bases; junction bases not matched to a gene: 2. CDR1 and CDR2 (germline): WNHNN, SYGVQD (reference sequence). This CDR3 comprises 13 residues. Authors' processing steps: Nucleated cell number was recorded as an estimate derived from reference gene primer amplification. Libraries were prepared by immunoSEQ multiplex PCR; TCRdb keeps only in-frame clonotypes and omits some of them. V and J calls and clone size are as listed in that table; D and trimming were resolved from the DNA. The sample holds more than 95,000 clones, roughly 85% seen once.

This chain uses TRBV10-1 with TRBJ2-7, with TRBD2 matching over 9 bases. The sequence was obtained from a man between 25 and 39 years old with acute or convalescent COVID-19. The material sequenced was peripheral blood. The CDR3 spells CASRTSGTYEQYV. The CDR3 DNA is TGCGCCAGCAGGACTAGCGGCACCTACGAGCAGTACGTC.